This TCR beta chain was retrieved from a study of PD-1 blockade in mismatch repair-deficient tumors. TCRs were sequenced from three patients responding to pembrolizumab. This clone appeared a few times. Its antigen is unknown. The CDR3 runs to 13 residues. Trimming shortened V by 0 bases and J by 7 bases, and 12 bases separated the two germline ends. CDR1 and CDR2 from the germline V gene are GTSNPN and SVGIG (reference sequence). Whole-study findings and limits: After pembrolizumab, tumor-resident clones rose rapidly, then generally contracted before radiologic responses.

Assay: immunoSEQ multiplex PCR; the TCRdb copy retains only in-frame clones and omits some. In the table there are tens of thousands of clones, 70% to 90% of which are singletons. The sequence was collected from an adult with mismatch repair-deficient cancer. Specimen: peripheral blood, collected 44 weeks after starting pembrolizumab. This chain links TRBV30 with TRBJ1-2; TRBD1 is a possible D gene (5 bases). CDR3 sequence (DNA): TGTGCCTGGAGTGTTTCTAGGGGCTCTGGCTACACCTTC. This gives the protein CAWSVSRGSGYTF. The entire variable domain, with the rest obtained from reference TRBV30 and TRBJ1-2, is as follows: SQTIHQWPATLVQPVGSPLSLECTVEGTSNPNLYWYRQAAGRGLQLLFYSVGIGQISSEVPQNLSASRPQDRQFILSSKKLLLSDSGFYLCAWSVSRGSGYTFGSGTRLTVV.